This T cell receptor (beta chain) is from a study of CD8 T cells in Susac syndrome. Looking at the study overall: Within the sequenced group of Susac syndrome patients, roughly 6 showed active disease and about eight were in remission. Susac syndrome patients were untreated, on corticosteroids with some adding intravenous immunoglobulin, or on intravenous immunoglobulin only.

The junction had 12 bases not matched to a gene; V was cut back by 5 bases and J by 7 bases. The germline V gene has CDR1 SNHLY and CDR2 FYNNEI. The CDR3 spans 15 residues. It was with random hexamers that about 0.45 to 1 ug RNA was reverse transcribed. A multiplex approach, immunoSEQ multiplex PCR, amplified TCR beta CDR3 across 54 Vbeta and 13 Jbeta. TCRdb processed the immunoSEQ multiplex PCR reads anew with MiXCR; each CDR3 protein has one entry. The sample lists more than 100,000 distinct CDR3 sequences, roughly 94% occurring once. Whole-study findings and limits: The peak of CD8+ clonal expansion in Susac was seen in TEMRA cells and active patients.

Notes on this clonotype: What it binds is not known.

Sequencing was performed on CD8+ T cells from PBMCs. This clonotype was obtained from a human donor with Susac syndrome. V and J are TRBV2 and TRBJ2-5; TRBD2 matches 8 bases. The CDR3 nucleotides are TGTGCCAGCAGTAATCTTCCCGGGACTAGTGTGACCCAGTACTTC. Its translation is CASSNLPGTSVTQYF.